What follows is one T cell receptor beta chain and its context. The antigen is not known. CDR3 length: 14 residues. V shed 6 bases and J 4 bases; nucleotides not matched to a gene: 8. Germline V CDR1 and CDR2: MNHNS, SASEGT. Assay: immunoSEQ multiplex PCR; the TCRdb copy retains only in-frame clones and omits some. Counted here are roughly 9,200 clones, around 81% occurring once; the ten biggest clones make up approximately 9.8%. The record originates from a study of tumor-infiltrating lymphocytes in localized non-small cell lung cancer. Study at large: Several tumor histologies, both smoking statuses, and some post-neoadjuvant chemotherapy samples were included.

General study results and limits: T-cell fraction did not differ between immunotypes IM1 and IM2. Not all patients were TCR sequenced, owing to tissue quantity.

The chain is built from TRBV6-1 and TRBJ1-1, with 7 bases identical to TRBD1. The receptor was derived from a human donor with non-small cell lung cancer. The sequencing sample was made of uninvolved lung tissue not adjacent to the tumor. This chain's CDR3 is CASSLTGEFTEAFF. The CDR3 DNA reads as TGTGCCAGCAGCCTTACAGGGGAGTTCACTGAAGCTTTCTTT.